This is a list of T cell receptor beta chains from one sample in a study of blood T cells in healthy people across ages. A single record per CDR3 protein comes from TCRdb applying MiXCR to the 5' RACE reads. The data contain about 730,000 distinct CDR3 sequences, roughly 43% of them singletons. The sequencing sample was made of blood. The receptors stem from a woman aged 60-75 years in good health. Both conserved end residues are trimmed from each CDR3. Size is stated for part of the rows, as once, few or many counts, or as a class when the clone is expanded.

>many|TRBJ2-5|TRBV2
ASSVETQY
>few|TRBJ2-1|TRBV25-1
ASSGLPSGGGEQF
>few|TRBJ2-1|TRBV6-1
ASSPLGTSGIQENNEQF
>.|TRBJ2-5|TRBV3-1
ASSQNGGLSGTQY
>.|TRBJ2-3|TRBV6-6
ASSGSGGADTQY
>.|TRBJ2-7|TRBV7-3
ASSLRLRAYEQY
>.|TRBJ1-5|TRBV27
ASKAGTEYLNQPQH
>.|TRBJ1-1|TRBV27
ATSTEMNTEAF
>.|TRBJ2-1|TRBV29-1
SVEPTPLNEQF
>.|TRBJ2-4|TRBV28
ASGFLQGSAKNIQY
>few|TRBJ2-7|TRBV29-1
SVAENHNEQY
>.|TRBJ2-7|TRBV19
ASSQTSSSYEQY
>.|TRBJ2-1|TRBV18
ASSPRGTPGLPEQF
>few|TRBJ2-7|TRBV20-1
SAKRDFYEQY
>.|.|TRBV5-1
ASGLLGRAQEETQY
>few|TRBJ2-7|TRBV29-1
SVRIPRDEQY
>few|TRBJ2-5|TRBV28
ASSTGRARETQY
>once|TRBJ2-3|TRBV7-2
ASSLLAALADTQY
>.|TRBJ2-3|TRBV18
ASSPPRLAETDTQY
>.|TRBJ1-5|TRBV20-1
SARDFGGSNQPQH
>.|TRBJ2-5|TRBV20-1
SAPRLAGAETQY
>.|TRBJ1-2|TRBV6-6
ASSQDGVYGYT
>.|TRBJ2-5|TRBV7-8
ASSLGGMQETQY
>.|TRBJ2-3|TRBV20-1
SANWPVTDTQY
>few|TRBJ2-4|TRBV29-1
SVYERAKNIQY
>.|TRBJ2-2|TRBV5-1
ASSSQGGANTGELF
>.|TRBJ1-1|TRBV20-1
SAITTGEGTEAF
>.|TRBJ2-1|TRBV6-6
ASSVPGQGADEQF
>.|TRBJ1-2|TRBV27
ASSLSFRGSNYGYT
>.|TRBJ2-1|TRBV5-1
ARTSSPGSYNEQF
>.|TRBJ2-2|TRBV20-1
SAPIAGGPTGELF
>few|TRBJ1-5|TRBV6-7
AVQGSNQPQH
>many|TRBJ2-2|TRBV4-2
ASSPTSGRAAGELF
>.|TRBJ2-1|TRBV5-1
ASSMDTRSYNEQF
>few|TRBJ1-6|TRBV2
ASIRDGSPLH
>.|TRBJ1-2|TRBV20-1
SAFDGNYGYT
>.|TRBJ2-2|TRBV7-2
ASSWAPLNTGELF
>.|TRBJ2-4|TRBV20-1
SARGQASRGQY
>.|TRBJ2-7|TRBV20-1
SAPGLAGVNKQY
>.|TRBJ1-6|TRBV27
ASGFEGLNSPLH
>few|TRBJ2-5|TRBV5-1
ASSLVGTSGETQY
>.|TRBJ1-1|TRBV18
ASSPLTLNTEAF
>.|TRBJ2-2|TRBV11-3
ASSSEPSSGRASGELF
>.|TRBJ2-7|TRBV4-1
ASSQGGGLPYEQY